The clone carrying this T cell receptor beta chain showed up just a few times. The antigen is not known. This sample was taken from a study of regulatory T cells in long-lasting Graves disease. Study information: Patients with new Graves' disease had used antithyroid drugs below 3 months.

Building the TCR beta libraries relied on iRepertoire HTBI primers, and CDR3 regions underwent Arm-PCR. TCRdb passed the multiplex PCR reads through MiXCR, listing each CDR3 protein once. Counted here are 200,000 to 250,000 distinct CDR3 sequences, 15% to 20% occurring once; the ten biggest clones make up approximately 24%. Time point defined: newly diagnosed GD, antithyroid drugs for less than 3 months. The TCR library was made from RNA extracted from PBMCs. CDR1 SGHNT and CDR2 YYREEE come from the germline V gene (reference sequence). CDR3 length equals 14 residues. V shed 2 bases and J shed 3 bases, with 11 bases lying between them. Study-level results: With persistent disease, TRBV28, TRBJ1-2 and TRBJ2-5 were the favored segments.

Sequenced here: peripheral blood mononuclear cells (PBMCs), sampled at new diagnosis, from a patient treated with antithyroid drugs. The genes are TRBV5-4 and TRBJ1-1, with D perhaps matching TRBD1 (5 bases). The receptor comes from a female donor with Graves disease. The CDR3 sequence is CASSFLGTDTEAFF. CDR3 nucleotides: TGTGCCAGCAGCTTCCTTGGGACGGACACTGAAGCTTTCTTT.